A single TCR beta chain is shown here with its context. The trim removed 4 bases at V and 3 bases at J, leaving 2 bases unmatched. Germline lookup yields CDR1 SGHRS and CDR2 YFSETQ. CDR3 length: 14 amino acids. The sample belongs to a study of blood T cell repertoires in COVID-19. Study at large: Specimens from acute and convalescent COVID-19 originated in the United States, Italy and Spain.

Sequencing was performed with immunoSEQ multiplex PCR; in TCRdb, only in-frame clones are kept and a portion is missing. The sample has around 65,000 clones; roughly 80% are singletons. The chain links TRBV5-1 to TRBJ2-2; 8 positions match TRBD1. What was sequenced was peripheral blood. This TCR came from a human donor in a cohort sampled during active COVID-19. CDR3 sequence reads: CASSVQGDTGELFF. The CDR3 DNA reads TGCGCCAGCAGCGTACAGGGGGACACCGGGGAGCTGTTTTTT.